This T cell receptor (beta chain) was recovered during a study of shared clonotypes between healthy human individuals. CDR3 length: 13 residues. The germline V gene encodes CDR1 WNHNN and CDR2 SYGVQD (reference sequence). J lost 2 bases, V lost 8 bases, and 4 bases had no gene match. Profiled with immunoSEQ multiplex PCR; TCRdb holds only in-frame clones, not every one. Found here are 2 million to 2.5 million clones, roughly 93% of them singletons; the top ten hold 0.36%. The receptor was derived from a man aged 18 to 29 in good health. Some clones in this sample may be carry-over from other donors' samples. The chain joins TRBV10-1 to TRBJ2-5, with 8 bases aligning to TRBD1. What was sequenced was naive CD4+ T cells from PBMCs. Subset given: CD45RA+ positively selected. CDR3 bases: TGCGCCAGCGCCCGGGACAGGCAAGAGACCCAGTACTTC. This codes for CASARDRQETQYF.